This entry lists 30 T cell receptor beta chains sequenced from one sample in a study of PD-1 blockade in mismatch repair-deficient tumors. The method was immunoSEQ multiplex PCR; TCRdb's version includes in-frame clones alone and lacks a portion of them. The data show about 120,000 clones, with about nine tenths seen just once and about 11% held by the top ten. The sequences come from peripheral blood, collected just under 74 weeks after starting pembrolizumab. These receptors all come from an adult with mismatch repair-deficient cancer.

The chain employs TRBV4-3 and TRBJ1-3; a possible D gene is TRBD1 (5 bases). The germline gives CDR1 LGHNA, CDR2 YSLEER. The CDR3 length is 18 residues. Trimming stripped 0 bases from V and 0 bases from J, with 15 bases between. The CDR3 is CASSQEGVGALSGNTIYF. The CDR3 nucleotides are TGCGCCAGCAGCCAAGAAGGGGTAGGAGCTCTCTCTGGAAACACCATATATTTT.

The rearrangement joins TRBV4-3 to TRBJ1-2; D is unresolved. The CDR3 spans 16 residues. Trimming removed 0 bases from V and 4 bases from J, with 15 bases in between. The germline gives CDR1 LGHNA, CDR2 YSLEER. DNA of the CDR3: TGCGCCAGCAGCCAAGATGTCCAGGCCGGAGGCTATGGCTACACCTTC. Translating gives CASSQDVQAGGYGYTF.

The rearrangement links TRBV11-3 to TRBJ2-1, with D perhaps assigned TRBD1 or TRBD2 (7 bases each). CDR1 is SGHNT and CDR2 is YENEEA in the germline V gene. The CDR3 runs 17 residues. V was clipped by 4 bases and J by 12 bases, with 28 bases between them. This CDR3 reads CASSSYQGGAGPVGQFF. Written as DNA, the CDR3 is TGTGCCAGCAGCTCGTACCAGGGGGGGGCCGGCCCCGTAGGGCAGTTCTTC.

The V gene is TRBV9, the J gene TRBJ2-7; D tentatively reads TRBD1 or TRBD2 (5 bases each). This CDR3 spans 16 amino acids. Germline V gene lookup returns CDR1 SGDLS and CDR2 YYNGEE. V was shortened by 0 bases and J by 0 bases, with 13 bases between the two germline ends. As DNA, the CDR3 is TGTGCCAGCAGCGTAGAGTGCTGGGGGTGCTCCTACGAGCAGTACTTC. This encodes CASSVECWGCSYEQYF.

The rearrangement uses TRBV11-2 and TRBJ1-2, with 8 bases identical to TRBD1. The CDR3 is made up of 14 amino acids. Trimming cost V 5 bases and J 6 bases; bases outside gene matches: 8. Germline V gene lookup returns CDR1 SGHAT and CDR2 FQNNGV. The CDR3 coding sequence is TGTGCCAGCAGCGCACGGACAGGGAGGGATGGCTACACCTTC. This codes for CASSARTGRDGYTF.

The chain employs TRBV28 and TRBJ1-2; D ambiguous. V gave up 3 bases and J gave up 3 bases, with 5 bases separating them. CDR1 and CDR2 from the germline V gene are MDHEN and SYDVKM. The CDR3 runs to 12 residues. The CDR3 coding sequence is TGTGCCAGCAGTTTGTACCACTATGGCTACACCTTC. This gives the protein CASSLYHYGYTF.

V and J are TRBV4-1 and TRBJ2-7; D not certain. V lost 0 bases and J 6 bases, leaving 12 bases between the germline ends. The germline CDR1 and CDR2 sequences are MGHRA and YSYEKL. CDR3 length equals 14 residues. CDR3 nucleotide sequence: TGCGCCAGCAGCCAAGACGTTCGGCAGCCCGAGCAGTACTTC. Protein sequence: CASSQDVRQPEQYF.

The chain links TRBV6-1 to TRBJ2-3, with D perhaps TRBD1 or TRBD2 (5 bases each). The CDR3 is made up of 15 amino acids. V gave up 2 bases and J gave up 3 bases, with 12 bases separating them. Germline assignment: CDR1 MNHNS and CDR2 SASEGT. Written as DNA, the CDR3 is TGTGCCAGCAGTGAAAGCGGACACACAACAGATACGCAGTATTTT. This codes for CASSESGHTTDTQYF.

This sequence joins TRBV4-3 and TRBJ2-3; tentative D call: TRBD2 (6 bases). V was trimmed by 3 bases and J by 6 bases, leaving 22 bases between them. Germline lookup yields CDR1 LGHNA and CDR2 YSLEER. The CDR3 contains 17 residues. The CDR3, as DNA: TGCGCCAGCAGCCACCCCTTACTAGCCCCCGCGGCGGATACGCAGTATTTT. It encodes CASSHPLLAPAADTQYF.

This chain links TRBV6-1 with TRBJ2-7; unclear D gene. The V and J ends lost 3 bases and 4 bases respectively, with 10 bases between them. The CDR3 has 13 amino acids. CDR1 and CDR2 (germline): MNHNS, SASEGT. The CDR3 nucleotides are TGTGCCAGCAGTGAGCCCGGCAGTTACGAGCAGTACTTC. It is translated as CASSEPGSYEQYF.

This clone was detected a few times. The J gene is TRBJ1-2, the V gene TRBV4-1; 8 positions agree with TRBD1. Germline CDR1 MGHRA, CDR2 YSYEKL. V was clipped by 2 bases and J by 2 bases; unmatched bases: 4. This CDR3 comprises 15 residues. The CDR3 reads CASSQKTGGNYGYTF. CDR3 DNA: TGCGCCAGCAGCCAAAAAACAGGGGGGAACTATGGCTACACCTTC.

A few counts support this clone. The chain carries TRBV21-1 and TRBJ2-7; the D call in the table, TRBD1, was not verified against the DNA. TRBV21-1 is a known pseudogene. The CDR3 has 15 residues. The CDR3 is CASSKGTGAHHEQYF. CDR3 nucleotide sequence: TGTGCCAGCAGCAAAGGGACAGGGGCCCACCACGAGCAGTACTTC.

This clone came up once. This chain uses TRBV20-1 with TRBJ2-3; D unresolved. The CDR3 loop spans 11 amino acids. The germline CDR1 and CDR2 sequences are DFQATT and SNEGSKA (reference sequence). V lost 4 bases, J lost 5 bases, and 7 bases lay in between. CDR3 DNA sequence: TGCAGTGCTAAAACGGGAGATACGCAGTATTTT. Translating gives CSAKTGDTQYF.

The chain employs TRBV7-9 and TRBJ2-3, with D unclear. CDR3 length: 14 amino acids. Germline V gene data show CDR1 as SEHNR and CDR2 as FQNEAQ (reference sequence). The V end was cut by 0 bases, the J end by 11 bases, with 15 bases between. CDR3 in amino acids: CASSLAGVISGQYF. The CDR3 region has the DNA TGTGCCAGCAGCTTAGCGGGCGTCATTTCTGGGCAGTATTTT.

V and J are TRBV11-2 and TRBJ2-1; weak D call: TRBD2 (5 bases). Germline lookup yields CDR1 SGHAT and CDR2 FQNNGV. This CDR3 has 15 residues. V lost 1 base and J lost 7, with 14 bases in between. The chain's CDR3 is CASSLVPGSANEQFF. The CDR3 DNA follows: TGTGCCAGCAGCTTAGTCCCGGGATCGGCGAATGAGCAGTTCTTC.

The CDR3, as DNA: TGTGCCAGCCGGGACTCCTACGAGCAGTACTTC. This encodes CASRDSYEQYF. J is TRBJ2-7 and V is TRBV28; TRBD2 is a possible D gene (5 bases). The germline V gene encodes CDR1 MDHEN and CDR2 SYDVKM. The CDR3 contains 11 residues. The V end was cut by 8 bases, the J end by 0 bases, with 5 bases between.

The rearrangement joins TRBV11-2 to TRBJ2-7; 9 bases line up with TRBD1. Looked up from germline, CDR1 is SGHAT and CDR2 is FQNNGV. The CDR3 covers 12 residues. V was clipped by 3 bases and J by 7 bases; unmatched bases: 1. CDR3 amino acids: CASSFGQGEQYF. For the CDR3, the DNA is TGTGCCAGCAGCTTTGGACAGGGGGAGCAGTACTTC. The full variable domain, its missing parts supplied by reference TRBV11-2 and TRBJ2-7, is EAGVAQSPRYKIIEKRQSVAFWCNPISGHATLYWYQQILGQGPKLLIQFQNNGVVDDSQLPKDRFSAERLKGVDSTLKIQPAKLEDSAVYLCASSFGQGEQYFGPGTRLTVT.

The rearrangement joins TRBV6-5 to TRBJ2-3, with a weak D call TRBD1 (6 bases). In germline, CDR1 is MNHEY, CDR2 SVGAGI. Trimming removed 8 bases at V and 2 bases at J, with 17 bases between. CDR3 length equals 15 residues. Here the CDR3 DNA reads TGTGCCAGCGCAGGAACAGGGATGAACACAGATACGCAGTATTTT. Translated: CASAGTGMNTDTQYF.

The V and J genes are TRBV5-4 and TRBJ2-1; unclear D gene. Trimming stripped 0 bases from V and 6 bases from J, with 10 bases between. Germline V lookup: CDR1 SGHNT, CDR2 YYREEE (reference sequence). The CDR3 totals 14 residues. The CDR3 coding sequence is TGTGCCAGCAGCTTGGGACCATTGGGCAATGAGCAGTTCTTC. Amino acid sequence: CASSLGPLGNEQFF.

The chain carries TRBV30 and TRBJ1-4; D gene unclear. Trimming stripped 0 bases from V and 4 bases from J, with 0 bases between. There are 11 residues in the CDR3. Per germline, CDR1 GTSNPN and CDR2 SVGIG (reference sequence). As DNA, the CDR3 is TGTGCCTGGAGTGTTAATGAAAAACTGTTTTTT. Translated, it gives CAWSVNEKLFF.

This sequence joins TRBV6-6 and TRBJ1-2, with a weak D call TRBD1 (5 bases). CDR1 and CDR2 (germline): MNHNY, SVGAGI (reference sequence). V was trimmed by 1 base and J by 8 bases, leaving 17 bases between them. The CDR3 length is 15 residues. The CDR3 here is CASSYLGTPGEGYTF. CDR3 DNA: TGTGCCAGCAGTTACTTAGGGACTCCCGGGGAAGGCTACACCTTC.

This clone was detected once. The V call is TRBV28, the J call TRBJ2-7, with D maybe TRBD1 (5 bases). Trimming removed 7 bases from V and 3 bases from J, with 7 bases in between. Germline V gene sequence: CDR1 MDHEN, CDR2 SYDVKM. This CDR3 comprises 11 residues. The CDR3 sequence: CASNQGYEQYF. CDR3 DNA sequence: TGTGCCAGCAACCAGGGCTACGAGCAGTACTTC.

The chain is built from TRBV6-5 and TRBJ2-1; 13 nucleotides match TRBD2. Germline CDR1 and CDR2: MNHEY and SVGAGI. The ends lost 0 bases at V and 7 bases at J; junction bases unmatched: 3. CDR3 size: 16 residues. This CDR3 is CASSYSEGLAGNEQFF. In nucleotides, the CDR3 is TGTGCCAGCAGTTACTCGGAGGGACTAGCGGGGAATGAGCAGTTCTTC.

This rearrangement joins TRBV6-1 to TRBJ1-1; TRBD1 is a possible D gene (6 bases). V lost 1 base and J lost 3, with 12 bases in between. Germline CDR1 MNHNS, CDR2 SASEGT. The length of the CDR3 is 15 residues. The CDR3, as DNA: TGTGCCAGCAGTGAAGTGAGGGGGTGGGACACTGAAGCTTTCTTT. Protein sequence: CASSEVRGWDTEAFF.

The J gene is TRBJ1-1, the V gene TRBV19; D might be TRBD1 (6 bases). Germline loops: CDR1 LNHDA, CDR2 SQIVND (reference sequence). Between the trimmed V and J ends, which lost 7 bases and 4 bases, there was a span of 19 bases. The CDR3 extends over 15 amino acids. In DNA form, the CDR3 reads TGTGCCAGTACCCCTGGCCGGGGGCGGATCACTGAAGCTTTCTTT. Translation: CASTPGRGRITEAFF.

The CDR3, as DNA: TGTGCCAGTACACGACAGGGCCCGAACACCGGGGAGCTGTTTTTT. As protein: CASTRQGPNTGELFF. The chain uses TRBV19 and TRBJ2-2, with 7 nucleotides matching TRBD1. The V segment lost 7 bases and the J segment 0 bases; nucleotides outside the gene matches: 5. Looked up from germline, CDR1 is LNHDA and CDR2 is SQIVND (reference sequence). There are 15 residues in the CDR3.

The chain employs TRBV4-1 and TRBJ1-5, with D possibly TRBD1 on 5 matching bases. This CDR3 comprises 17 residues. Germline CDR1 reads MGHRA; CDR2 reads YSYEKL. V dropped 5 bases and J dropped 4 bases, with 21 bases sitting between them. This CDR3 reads CASSYSTDPIGNQPQHF. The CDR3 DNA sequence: TGCGCCAGCAGCTATTCGACAGACCCGATAGGGAATCAGCCCCAGCATTTT.

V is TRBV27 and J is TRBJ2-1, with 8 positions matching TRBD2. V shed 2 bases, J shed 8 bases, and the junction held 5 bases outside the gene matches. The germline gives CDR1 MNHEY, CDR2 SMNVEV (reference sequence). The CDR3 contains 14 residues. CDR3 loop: CASSLQREMDEQFF. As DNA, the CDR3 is TGTGCCAGCAGTTTACAGCGGGAGATGGATGAGCAGTTCTTC.

The CDR3 is CASSLSGRAEQFF. Here the CDR3 DNA reads TGTGCCAGCAGTTTGAGCGGGAGGGCTGAGCAGTTCTTC. The genes are TRBV27 and TRBJ2-1; 10 nucleotides match TRBD2. CDR3 length equals 13 residues. The V gene's germline CDR1 is MNHEY and CDR2 SMNVEV (reference sequence). V lost 3 bases, J lost 9 bases, and 2 bases stayed unmatched.

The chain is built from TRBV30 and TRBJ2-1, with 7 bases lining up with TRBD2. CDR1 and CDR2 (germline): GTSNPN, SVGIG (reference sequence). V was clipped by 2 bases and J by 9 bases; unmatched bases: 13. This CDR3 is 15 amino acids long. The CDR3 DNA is TGTGCCTGGAGTTTCTCTACGGGACTACTCTCTGAGCAGTTCTTC. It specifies CAWSFSTGLLSEQFF.